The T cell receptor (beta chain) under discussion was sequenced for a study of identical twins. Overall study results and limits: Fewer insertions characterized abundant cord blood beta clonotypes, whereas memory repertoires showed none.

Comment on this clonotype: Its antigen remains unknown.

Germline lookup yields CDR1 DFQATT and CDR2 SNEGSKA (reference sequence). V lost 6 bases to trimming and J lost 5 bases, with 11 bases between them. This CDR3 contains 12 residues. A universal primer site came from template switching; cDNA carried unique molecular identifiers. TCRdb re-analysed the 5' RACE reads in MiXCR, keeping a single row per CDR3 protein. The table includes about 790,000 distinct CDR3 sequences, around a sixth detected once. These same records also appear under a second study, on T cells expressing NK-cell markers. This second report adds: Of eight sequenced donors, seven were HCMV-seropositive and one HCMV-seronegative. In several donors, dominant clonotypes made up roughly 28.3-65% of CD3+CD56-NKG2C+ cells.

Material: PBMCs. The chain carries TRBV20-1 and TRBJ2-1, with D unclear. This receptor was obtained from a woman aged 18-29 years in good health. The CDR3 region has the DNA TGCAGTGCCCGTTGGGTAAACAATGAGCAGTTCTTC. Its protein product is CSARWVNNEQFF.